This T cell receptor beta chain was sequenced in a study of T cell repertoires in breast cancer (dated by TCRdb to the mid-2010s). In the study overall: Samples profiled in the study came from tumors, lymph nodes and peripheral blood lymphocytes of breast cancer patients, along with peripheral blood from healthy control donors. ER+/PR+ status was present in the majority of the approximately 23 patient tumors that were analyzed for shared TCRs. The controls were nine healthy donors whose age range was similar to that of the patients. Sequencing yielded on average roughly 500,000 sequences per sample and roughly 10 reads per input cell. Given the low mutational burden of breast cancer and the rarity of common mutations in breast cancer, it was reasoned that TCRs shared between breast cancer patients would target shared antigens. Tumors and tumor-involved lymph nodes were minced, digested with Liberase and DNase, and then passed through 70-um and 40-um filters. Tumor-free lymph nodes were processed without enzymatic digestion, and blood samples were separated by Ficoll.

To analyze paired alpha-beta TCRs of CD8+ T cells, the study used an expanded emulsion RT-PCR method with primers covering all TCR V genes. CD8+ T cells were isolated with a CD8 positive selection kit and were then incubated overnight in roughly 9.1 IU/mL IL-2 prior to emulsion RT-PCR. Including the terminal cysteine and phenylalanine, the CDR3 comprises 15 residues. Only CDR3 DNA is held: 45 bases, read in frame from base 1. The trim is 6 bases for V and 0 bases for J, with a gap of 13 bases between the germline ends. Reading the germline V gene (reference sequence) gives CDR1 SEHNR and CDR2 FQNEAQ. Preparation of the library involved emulsion pairing. Unpaired genes were suppressed by a second nested PCR containing blocking oligos, after which a third nested PCR added Illumina adaptors and barcodes. Each emulsion RT-PCR master mix held about 4,500-250,000 T cells and included C-region, Stepout and V-region primers. The Micellula Emulsion and Purification Kit was used to make the emulsions, and Qiagen OneStep RT-PCR reagents were used for RT-PCR. The pooled libraries were sequenced on an Illumina MiSeq using paired-end 2 x 250 reads. The paper's data handling went like this. Read pairs were joined in Galaxy and clipped at the engineered overlap into separate alpha and beta files; unclipped reads were discarded. To assign alpha-beta pairs, the researchers used CompleteTCR, a MiTCR-based pipeline that relies on an R script to link chains sharing read cluster identifiers. TCR sequences that were observed only once, representing about 1-3.4%, were removed as potential sequencing errors. The raw public data were reprocessed by TCRdb itself: fastp quality trimming at Q25, MiXCR clonotype calling, in-frame beta chains only. Identical CDR3 protein sequences are pooled into one entry, listed with their most common genes and DNA. V and J calls and clone size were set by TCRdb, not the authors. The sample table shows tens of thousands of distinct CDR3 sequences, and about 50% are seen once. The ten biggest clones cover around three fifths of the sample.

Concerning this clonotype: Its antigen is currently not known. Base-call qualities are not available, and no considerably larger clone is one nucleotide away.

Results the study describes overall, beyond this receptor: Sentinel lymph nodes involved by tumor shared about fourfold more TCRs with matched tumor repertoires than tumor-free nodes did (roughly 8% versus 2%). TRBV7 predominance was observed among shared TCRs, which possibly reflected tumor recognition or mispriming bias from eight TRBV7 primers. Shared TCRs were encoded by various nucleotide sequences, which suggests selection and expansion based on antigen. Emulsion RT-PCR was considered qualitative rather than quantitative, because transcript abundance and primer differences skewed the recovery of clones. About 19 TCR pairs were shared across seven or more patient tumors and rarely found in control blood, suggesting possible tumor specificity. Genuine antitumor clones may have been missed because singleton TCRs were discarded and only part of each tumor was sampled.

The sample was CD8+ T cells. The sequence was obtained from a pool of human donors with breast cancer or a healthy control (not recorded which). The rearrangement joined TRBV7-9 to TRBJ2-3, with TRBD2 perhaps the D gene, on 6 matching bases. The bases are TGTGCCAGCAGGCGGGGCATTAGCAGCACAGATACGCAGTATTTT. This yields the protein CASRRGISSTDTQYF.